This T cell receptor (beta chain) stems from a study of blood T cell repertoires in COVID-19. V lost 3 bases and J lost 4, with 12 bases in between. The germline V gene has CDR1 MDHEN and CDR2 SYDVKM. CDR3 length equals 14 residues. Clones were sequenced by immunoSEQ multiplex PCR, and TCRdb holds only the in-frame ones, with some missing. The table records about 340,000 clones, roughly 90% of them present only once. The sequencing input was PBMCs or T cells enriched from blood (not recorded which). J is TRBJ1-1 and V is TRBV28; D may be TRBD1 (5 bases). The clonotype originates from a woman in her thirties who had recovered from COVID-19. CDR3 DNA sequence: TGTGCCAGCAGTTTCAGGACATGGGGCACTGAAGCTTTCTTT. Its protein is CASSFRTWGTEAFF.